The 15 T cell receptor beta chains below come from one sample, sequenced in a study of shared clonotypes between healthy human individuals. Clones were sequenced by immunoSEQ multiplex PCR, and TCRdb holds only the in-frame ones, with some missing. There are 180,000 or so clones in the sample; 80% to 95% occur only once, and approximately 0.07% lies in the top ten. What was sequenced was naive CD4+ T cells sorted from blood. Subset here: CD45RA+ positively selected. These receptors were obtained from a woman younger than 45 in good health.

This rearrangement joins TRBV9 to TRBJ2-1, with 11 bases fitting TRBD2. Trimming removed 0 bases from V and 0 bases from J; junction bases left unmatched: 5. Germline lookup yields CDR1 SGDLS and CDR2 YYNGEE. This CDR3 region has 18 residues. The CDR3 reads CASSVAGTSGRSYNEQFF. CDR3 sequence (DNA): TGTGCCAGCAGCGTAGCTGGGACTAGCGGACGCTCCTACAATGAGCAGTTCTTC.

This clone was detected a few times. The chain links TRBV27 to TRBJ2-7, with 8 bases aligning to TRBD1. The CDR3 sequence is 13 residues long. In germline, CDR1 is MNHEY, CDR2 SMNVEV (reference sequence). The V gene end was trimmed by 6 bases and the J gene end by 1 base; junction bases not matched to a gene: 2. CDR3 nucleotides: TGTGCCAGCAGCGGACAGGGTTCCTACGAGCAGTACTTC. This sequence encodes CASSGQGSYEQYF.

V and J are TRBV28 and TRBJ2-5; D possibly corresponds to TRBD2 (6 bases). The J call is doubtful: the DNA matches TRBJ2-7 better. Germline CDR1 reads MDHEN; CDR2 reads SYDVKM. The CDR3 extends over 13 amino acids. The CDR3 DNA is TGTGCCAGCAGTTTCACTAGCTTCTACGAGCAGTACTTC. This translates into CASSFTSFYEQYF.

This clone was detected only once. CDR3 bases: TGTGCCAGCAGCTTCCCACAAGGAGAGACCCAGTACTTC. Its translation is CASSFPQGETQYF. The chain has TRBV7-9 and TRBJ2-5; no clear D. Germline assignment: CDR1 SEHNR and CDR2 FQNEAQ (reference sequence). Trimming took 3 bases from V and 4 from J, leaving 9 bases between them. This CDR3 region has 13 residues.

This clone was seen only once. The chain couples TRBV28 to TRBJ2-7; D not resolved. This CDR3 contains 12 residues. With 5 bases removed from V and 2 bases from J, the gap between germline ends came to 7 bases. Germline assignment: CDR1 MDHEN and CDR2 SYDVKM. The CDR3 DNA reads TGTGCCAGCAGTGAGGCCACCTACGAGCAGTACTTC. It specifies CASSEATYEQYF.

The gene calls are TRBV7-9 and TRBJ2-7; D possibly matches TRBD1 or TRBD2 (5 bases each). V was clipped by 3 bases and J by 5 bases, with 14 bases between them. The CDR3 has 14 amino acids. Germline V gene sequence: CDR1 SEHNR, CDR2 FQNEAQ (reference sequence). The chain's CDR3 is CASSFASGRDEQYF. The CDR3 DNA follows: TGTGCCAGCAGCTTTGCTTCGGGGCGCGACGAGCAGTACTTC. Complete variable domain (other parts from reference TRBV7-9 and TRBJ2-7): DTGVSQNPRHKITKRGQNVTFRCDPISEHNRLYWYRQTLGQGPEFLTYFQNEAQLEKSRLLSDRFSAERPKGSFSTLEIQRTEQGDSAMYLCASSFASGRDEQYFGPGTRLTVT.

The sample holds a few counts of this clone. CDR3 DNA sequence: TGTGCCAGCAGCTCCAGACAGGGGAGTGAGCAGTTCTTC. Protein: CASSSRQGSEQFF. V is TRBV7-9 and J is TRBJ2-1; TRBD1 aligns across 8 bases. Germline V CDR1 and CDR2: SEHNR, FQNEAQ (reference sequence). This CDR3 region has 13 residues. V gave up 4 bases and J gave up 9 bases; unmatched junction bases: 5.

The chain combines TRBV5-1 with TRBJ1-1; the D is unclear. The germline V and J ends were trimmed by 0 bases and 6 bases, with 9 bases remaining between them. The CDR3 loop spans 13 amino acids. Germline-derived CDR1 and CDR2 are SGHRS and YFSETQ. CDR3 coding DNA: TGCGCCAGCAGCTTGGAATACGTTGCTGAAGCTTTCTTT. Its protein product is CASSLEYVAEAFF.

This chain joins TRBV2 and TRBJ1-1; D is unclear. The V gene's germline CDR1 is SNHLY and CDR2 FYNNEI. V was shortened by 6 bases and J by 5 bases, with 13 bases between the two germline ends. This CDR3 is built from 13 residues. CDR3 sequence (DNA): TGTGCCAGCAGGGACCGGGAGAGGACTGAAGCTTTCTTT. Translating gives CASRDRERTEAFF.

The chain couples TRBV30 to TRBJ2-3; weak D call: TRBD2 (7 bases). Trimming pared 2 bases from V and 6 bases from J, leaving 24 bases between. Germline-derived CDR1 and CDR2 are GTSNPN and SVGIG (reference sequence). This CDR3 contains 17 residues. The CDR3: CAWSRDRGGRARDTQYF. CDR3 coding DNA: TGTGCCTGGAGTCGGGACCGAGGGGGGAGGGCCCGTGATACGCAGTATTTT.

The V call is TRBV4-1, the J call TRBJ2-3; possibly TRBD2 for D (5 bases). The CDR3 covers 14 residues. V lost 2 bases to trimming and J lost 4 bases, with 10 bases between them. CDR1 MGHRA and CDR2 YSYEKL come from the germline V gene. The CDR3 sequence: CASSQRTQPDTQYF. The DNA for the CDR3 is TGCGCCAGCAGCCAAAGGACTCAACCAGATACGCAGTATTTT.

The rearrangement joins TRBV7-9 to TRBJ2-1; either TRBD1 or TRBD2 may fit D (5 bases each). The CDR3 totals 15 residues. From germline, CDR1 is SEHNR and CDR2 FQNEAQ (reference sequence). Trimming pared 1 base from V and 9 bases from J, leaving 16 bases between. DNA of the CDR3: TGTGCCAGCAGCTTAGGGGGCGGGCCACATACTGAGCAGTTCTTC. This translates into CASSLGGGPHTEQFF.

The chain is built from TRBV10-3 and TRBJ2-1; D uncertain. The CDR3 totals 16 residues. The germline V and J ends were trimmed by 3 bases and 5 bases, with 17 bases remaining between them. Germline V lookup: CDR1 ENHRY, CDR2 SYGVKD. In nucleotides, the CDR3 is TGTGCCATCAGTGATGGGCAGATCCCCAATCACAATGAGCAGTTCTTC. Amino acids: CAISDGQIPNHNEQFF.

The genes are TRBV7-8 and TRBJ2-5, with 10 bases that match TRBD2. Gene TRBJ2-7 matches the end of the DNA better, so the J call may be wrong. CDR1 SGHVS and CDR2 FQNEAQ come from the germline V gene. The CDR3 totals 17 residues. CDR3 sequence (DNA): TGTGCCAGCAGCTTAGGCCTAGCGGGAGAGAGCTCCTACGAGCAGTACTTC. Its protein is CASSLGLAGESSYEQYF.

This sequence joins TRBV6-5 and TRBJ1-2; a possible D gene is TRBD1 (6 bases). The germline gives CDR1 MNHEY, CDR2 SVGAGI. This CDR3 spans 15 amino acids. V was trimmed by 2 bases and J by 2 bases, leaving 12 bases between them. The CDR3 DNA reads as TGTGCCAGCAGTTACCGGGGGGGCAGGAACTATGGCTACACCTTC. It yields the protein CASSYRGGRNYGYTF.